One and the same sample provided the 6 T cell receptor beta chains below, sequenced in a study of T cells in localized non-small cell lung cancer. Some clones are missing from TCRdb's copy, which holds only in-frame ones; the method was immunoSEQ multiplex PCR. Among over 25,000 clones listed, about 89% were seen once. The sequencing used PBMCs, collected before any cancer treatment. The origin of the receptors is a man between 35 and 75 years old with stage II lung adenocarcinoma.

The gene calls are TRBV19 and TRBJ2-1; 7 nucleotides align to TRBD2. The CDR3 consists of 17 residues. Trimming at V came to 6 bases and at J to 7 bases, leaving 18 bases not matched to a gene. In germline, CDR1 is LNHDA, CDR2 SQIVND (reference sequence). CDR3 nucleotide sequence: TGTGCCAGTAGCTCCCCCCCATTGCGGGAGTTGGCAAATGAGCAGTTCTTC. As protein: CASSSPPLRELANEQFF.

The genes are TRBV2 and TRBJ2-7; tentative D call: TRBD1 (7 bases). Germline values: CDR1 SNHLY, CDR2 FYNNEI. This CDR3 contains 16 residues. With 6 bases removed from V and 2 bases from J, the gap between germline ends came to 20 bases. Here the CDR3 reads CASSLLGGQYTYEQYF. The CDR3 DNA follows: TGTGCCAGCAGCCTCTTGGGGGGACAGTATACCTACGAGCAGTACTTC. Variable domain in full (rest from reference TRBV2 and TRBJ2-7): EPEVTQTPSHQVTQMGQEVILRCVPISNHLYFYWYRQILGQKVEFLVSFYNNEISEKSEIFDDQFSVERPDGSNFTLKIRSTKLEDSAMYFCASSLLGGQYTYEQYFGPGTRLTVT.

The rearrangement joins TRBV2 to TRBJ2-4; possible D gene TRBD2, 6 bases. Germline CDR1 and CDR2: SNHLY and FYNNEI. V was cut by 7 bases and J by 8 bases, with 12 bases left in between. The CDR3 has 12 residues. This CDR3 is CASKVGGHIQYF. As DNA, the CDR3 is TGTGCCAGCAAGGTCGGGGGACACATTCAGTACTTC. Based on the CDR3 plus reference TRBV2 and TRBJ2-4, the full variable domain is EPEVTQTPSHQVTQMGQEVILRCVPISNHLYFYWYRQILGQKVEFLVSFYNNEISEKSEIFDDQFSVERPDGSNFTLKIRSTKLEDSAMYFCASKVGGHIQYFGAGTRLSVL.

V usage is TRBV27 and J usage is TRBJ2-7; possible D gene TRBD1, 7 bases. CDR1 MNHEY and CDR2 SMNVEV come from the germline V gene (reference sequence). V lost 5 bases and J 4 bases, leaving 24 bases between the germline ends. The CDR3 is 17 residues long. In DNA, the CDR3 is TGTGCCAGCAGTATAACCAGGGGGTGGGGGGAGGCGTACGAGCAGTACTTC. The encoded protein is CASSITRGWGEAYEQYF.

V is TRBV4-2 and J is TRBJ2-1; 12 bases fit TRBD2. This CDR3 is built from 17 residues. V lost 0 bases and J lost 7; bases outside the gene matches: 7. Per germline, CDR1 LGHNA and CDR2 YNFKEQ. This CDR3 is CASSQDLLAGGINEQFF. The CDR3 DNA sequence: TGTGCCAGCAGCCAAGATTTGCTAGCGGGAGGGATAAATGAGCAGTTCTTC.

The rearrangement uses TRBV18 and TRBJ2-2; D perhaps matches TRBD1 (6 bases). Deletions cut 3 bases from V and 2 bases from J, with 16 bases between. The germline V gene encodes CDR1 KGHSH and CDR2 LQKENI. This CDR3 has 17 amino acids. The CDR3 DNA reads as TGTGCCAGCTCACCCTTCGGACAGATAAGAAACACCGGGGAGCTGTTTTTT. Translated, it gives CASSPFGQIRNTGELFF.